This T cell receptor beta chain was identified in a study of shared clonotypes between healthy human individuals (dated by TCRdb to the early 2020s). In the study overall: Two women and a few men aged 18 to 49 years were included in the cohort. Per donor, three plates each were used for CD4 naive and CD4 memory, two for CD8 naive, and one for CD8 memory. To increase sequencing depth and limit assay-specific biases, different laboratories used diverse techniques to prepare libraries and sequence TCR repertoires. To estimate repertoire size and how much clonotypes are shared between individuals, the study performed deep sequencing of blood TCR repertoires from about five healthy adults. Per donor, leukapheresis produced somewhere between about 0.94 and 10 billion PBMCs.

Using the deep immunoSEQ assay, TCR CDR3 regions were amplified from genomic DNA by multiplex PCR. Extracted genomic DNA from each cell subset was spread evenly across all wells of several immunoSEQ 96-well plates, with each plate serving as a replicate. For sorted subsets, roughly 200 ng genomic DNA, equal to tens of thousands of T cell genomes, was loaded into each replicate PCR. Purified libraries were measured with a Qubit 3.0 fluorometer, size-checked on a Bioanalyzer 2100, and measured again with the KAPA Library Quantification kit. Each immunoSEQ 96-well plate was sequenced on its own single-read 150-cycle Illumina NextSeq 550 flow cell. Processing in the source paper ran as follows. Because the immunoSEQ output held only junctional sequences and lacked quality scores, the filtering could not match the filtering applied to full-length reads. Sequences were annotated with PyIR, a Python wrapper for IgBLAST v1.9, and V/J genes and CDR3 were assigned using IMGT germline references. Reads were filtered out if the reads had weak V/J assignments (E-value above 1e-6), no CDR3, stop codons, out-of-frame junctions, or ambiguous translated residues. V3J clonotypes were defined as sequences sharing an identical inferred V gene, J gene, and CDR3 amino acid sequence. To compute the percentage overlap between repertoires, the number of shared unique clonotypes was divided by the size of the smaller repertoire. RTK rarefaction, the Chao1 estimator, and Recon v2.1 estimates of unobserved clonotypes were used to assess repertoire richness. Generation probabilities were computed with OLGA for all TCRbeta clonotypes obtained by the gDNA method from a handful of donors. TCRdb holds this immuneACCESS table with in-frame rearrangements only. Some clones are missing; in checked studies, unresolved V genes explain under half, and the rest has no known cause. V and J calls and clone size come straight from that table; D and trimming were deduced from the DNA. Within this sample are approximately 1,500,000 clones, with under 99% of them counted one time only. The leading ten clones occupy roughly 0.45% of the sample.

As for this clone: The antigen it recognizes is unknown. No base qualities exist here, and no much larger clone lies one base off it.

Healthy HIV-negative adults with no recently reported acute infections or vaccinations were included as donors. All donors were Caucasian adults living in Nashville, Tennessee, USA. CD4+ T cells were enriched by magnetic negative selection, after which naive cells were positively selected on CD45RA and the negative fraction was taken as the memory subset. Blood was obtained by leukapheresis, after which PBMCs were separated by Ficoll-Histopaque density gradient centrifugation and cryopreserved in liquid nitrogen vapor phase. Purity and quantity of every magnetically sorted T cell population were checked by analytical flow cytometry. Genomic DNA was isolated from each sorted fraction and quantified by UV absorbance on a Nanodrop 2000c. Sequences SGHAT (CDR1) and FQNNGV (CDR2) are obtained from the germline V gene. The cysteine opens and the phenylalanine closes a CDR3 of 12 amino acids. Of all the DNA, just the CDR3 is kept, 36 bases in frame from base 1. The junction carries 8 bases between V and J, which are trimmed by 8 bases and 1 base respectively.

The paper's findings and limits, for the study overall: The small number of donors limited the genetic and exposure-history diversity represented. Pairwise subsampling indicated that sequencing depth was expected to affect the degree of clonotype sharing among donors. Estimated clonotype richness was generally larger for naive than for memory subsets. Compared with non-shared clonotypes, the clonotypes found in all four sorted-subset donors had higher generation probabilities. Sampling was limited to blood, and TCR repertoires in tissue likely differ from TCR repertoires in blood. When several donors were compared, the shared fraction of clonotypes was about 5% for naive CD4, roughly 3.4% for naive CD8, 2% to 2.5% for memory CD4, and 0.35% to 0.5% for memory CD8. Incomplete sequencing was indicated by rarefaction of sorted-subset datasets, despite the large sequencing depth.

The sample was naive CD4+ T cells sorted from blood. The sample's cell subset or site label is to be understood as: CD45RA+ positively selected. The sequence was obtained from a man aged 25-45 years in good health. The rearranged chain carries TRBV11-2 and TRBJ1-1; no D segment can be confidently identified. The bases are TGTGCCAGCGGAAGGACGAACACTGAAGCTTTCTTT. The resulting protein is CASGRTNTEAFF.